This T cell receptor beta chain originates from a study of patients and donors after allogeneic stem cell transplantation. The germline CDR1 and CDR2 sequences are SGHRS and YFSETQ. The V and J ends lost 2 bases and 5 bases, in that order; junction bases with no gene match: 1. The length of the CDR3 is 13 residues. This clonotype was found a few times. TCRdb passed the RT-PCR reads through MiXCR, listing each CDR3 protein once. The table lists roughly 150,000 distinct CDR3 sequences, approximately 22% of them singletons. This chain uses TRBV5-1 with TRBJ2-1, with 7 bases fitting TRBD2. The receptor was derived from a human donor who was either an allogeneic HSCT recipient or a stem cell or donor lymphocyte infusion donor (not recorded which). It is not recorded whose cells these are; they may come from a transplant donor. Sequencing was carried out using blood, either unsorted or a sorted T cell fraction (not recorded which). The CDR3 bases are TGCGCCAGCAGCTTAGGACTAGACAATGAGCAGTTCTTC. It encodes CASSLGLDNEQFF.